This T cell receptor (beta chain) comes out of a study of blood T cells in healthy people across ages (dated by TCRdb to between 2014 and 2017). At the level of the whole study: In model experiments, roughly one uniquely barcoded TCR beta cDNA molecule per two T cells was captured by template switching. Using deep sequencing normalized with unique cDNA molecular identifiers, the study measured how TCR beta repertoire diversity changes with age. The donors were split into four age groups: young (average 16 years), middle-aged (about 40), aged (more than 55) and long-lived (over 80). To avoid experimental bias, donors of different ages were distributed randomly across sequencing lanes. For two donors (one aged 18 to 30 and one aged 80 or older), the study analyzed two additional independent replicas of 1 million unique cDNA reads from the same blood draw. Overall study results and their limits: Observed TCR beta diversity per million T cells fell roughly linearly with age, and a significant reduction was already apparent by age roughly 40. Because donor CMV infection status was unknown, age-related changes in expanded clonotypes were potentially confounded. The percentage of naive T cells measured by flow cytometry correlated strongly with observed TCR beta diversity. Estimates of total diversity based on one million sequenced T cells were regarded as lower bounds and as underestimates. Since profiling was done on bulk unsorted PBMCs, naive and antigen-experienced compartments could not be conclusively compared. The long-lived group showed more naive CD4+ T cells, fewer expanded clones and increased TCR diversity than the aged group, suggesting age selection.

The CDR3 starts with the cysteine, ends with the phenylalanine, and has 16 residues. Just the 48-base CDR3 DNA is kept, in frame starting at base 1. V ends up 5 bases short and J 7 bases short, with an unmatched junction base count of 14. The germline V gene (reference sequence) specifies LNHNV as CDR1 and YYDKDF as CDR2. With respect to this clonotype: The specificity of this receptor is unknown. No base qualities exist here, and no much larger clone lies one base off it.

The library was produced with 5' RACE. Sequencer: Illumina HiSeq 2500. The second PCR ran for about 6 to 11 cycles and used a J-beta primer mix along with a sample-barcoded 5' primer. A unique molecular identifier was introduced onto each TCR beta cDNA molecule by a template-switch 5' adaptor carrying 12 random nucleotides. Each sample yielded at least 3 million CDR3-containing paired-end reads. All of the RNA was converted into first-strand cDNA using the Mint cDNA synthesis kit, with a TRBC-specific oligonucleotide serving as the primer. Following uracil-DNA glycosylase treatment, all cDNA underwent a first 18-cycle PCR with the universal primers M1SS and BC2_uni_R. Concerning the study's data processing: Each sample was normalized by randomly selecting 1 million high-quality reads, each carrying a distinct molecular identifier. Instead of being binned into consensus sequences, reads with shared molecular identifiers were discarded. CDR3 identification, clonotype clustering and error correction used MiTCR with a Q25 quality threshold and the strictest error-elimination algorithm. A nonparametric unseen species model with Euler transformation was used to estimate lower-bound total TCR beta diversity. In TCRdb, the public reads were trimmed at Q25 with fastp and aligned with MiXCR, with productive beta chains retained. Each record represents a unique CDR3 protein, reported with the most common genes and DNA among its rows. The V and J calls follow TCRdb's processing rather than the paper's. Recorded for this sample are around 780,000 distinct CDR3 sequences; roughly 50% of them occurred a single time. The ten most abundant clones make up roughly 26% of the sample.

The donors were under 40 Caucasian individuals from Russia, aged roughly 6 to 100 years, who were systemically healthy. Each donor gave ten milliliters of peripheral blood, collected into EDTA-treated Vacutainer tubes. Ficoll-Paque density-gradient centrifugation was used to isolate PBMCs, with at least 6 million per sample. Total RNA, at least 6 micrograms per sample, was extracted from PBMCs with Trizol reagent. The percentages of naive CD45RAhigh/CD27high T cells were determined by flow cytometry on a PBMC aliquot from every donor. This sequence originates from a man aged 35 to 55 in good health. The chain is made from TRBV15 and TRBJ2-7; 10 junctional bases match TRBD1. The sample was blood. The DNA sequence is given as TGTGCCACCAGCCTAGAACGGGACAGGGGCCTCAATGAGCAGTACTTC. This gives the protein CATSLERDRGLNEQYF. With the portions outside the CDR3 filled from the reference TRBV15 and TRBJ2-7 genes, the complete variable region becomes DAMVIQNPRYQVTQFGKPVTLSCSQTLNHNVMYWYQQKSSQAPKLLFHYYDKDFNNEADTPDNFQSRRPNTSFCFLDIRSPGLGDTAMYLCATSLERDRGLNEQYFGPGTRLTVT.